The rows below give T cell receptor beta chains drawn from one sample of a study of T cell changes during pregnancy in multiple sclerosis. Only in-frame clones appear in the TCRdb table, and some are missing; sequencing was by immunoSEQ multiplex PCR. Altogether tens of thousands of clones are present, roughly nine tenths being singletons, with the ten largest covering around 1.6%. Sequencing used peripheral blood, obtained after pregnancy. Source of these receptors: a female donor with multiple sclerosis, enrolled in a pregnancy study. The CDR3 runs from the conserved cysteine through the conserved F or W. Fields, in order: CDR3 protein, CDR3 DNA, D gene, J gene, clone size, V gene. The D gene is left open where the match is weak. Not all rows give a size; the values are once, few, many and, for expanded clones, a class.

cdr3_aa: CASSPGLAGWVEETQYF
cdr3_nt: TGTGCCAGCAGCCCGGGACTAGCGGGTTGGGTGGAAGAGACCCAGTACTTC
d_call: TRBD2
j_call: TRBJ2-5
clone_size: .
v_call: TRBV5-6

cdr3_aa: CASSWTSGEYEQYF
cdr3_nt: TGTGCCAGCAGTTGGACTAGCGGAGAGTACGAGCAGTACTTC
d_call: TRBD2
j_call: TRBJ2-7
clone_size: once
v_call: TRBV6-6

cdr3_aa: CASTPGQGKAFF
cdr3_nt: TGTGCCAGCACCCCGGGACAGGGGAAAGCTTTCTTT
d_call: TRBD1
j_call: TRBJ1-1
clone_size: .
v_call: TRBV6-5

cdr3_aa: CASSYGTAHNSPLHF
cdr3_nt: TGTGCCAGCAGTTACGGGACAGCTCATAATTCACCCCTCCACTTT
d_call: TRBD1
j_call: TRBJ1-6
clone_size: .
v_call: TRBV6-5

cdr3_aa: CASSPPGEGRNTEAFF
cdr3_nt: TGTGCCAGCTCACCCCCAGGGGAGGGAAGGAACACTGAAGCTTTCTTT
d_call: .
j_call: TRBJ1-1
clone_size: .
v_call: TRBV18

cdr3_aa: CSVGGRSSYEQYF
cdr3_nt: TGCAGCGTTGGCGGGCGGAGCTCCTACGAGCAGTACTTC
d_call: .
j_call: TRBJ2-7
clone_size: .
v_call: TRBV29-1

cdr3_aa: CASSQNPGLAGGGQETQYF
cdr3_nt: TGTGCCAGCAGCCAGAATCCGGGACTAGCGGGAGGAGGGCAAGAGACCCAGTACTTC
d_call: TRBD2
j_call: TRBJ2-5
clone_size: .
v_call: TRBV4-2

cdr3_aa: CASSPSSRDRGYTF
cdr3_nt: TGTGCCAGCTCACCCTCATCCCGGGACAGAGGCTACACCTTC
d_call: TRBD1
j_call: TRBJ1-2
clone_size: .
v_call: TRBV18

cdr3_aa: CASSLDPAGNTIYF
cdr3_nt: TGCGCCAGCAGCTTGGACCCAGCTGGAAACACCATATATTTT
d_call: .
j_call: TRBJ1-3
clone_size: .
v_call: TRBV5-1

cdr3_aa: CAISEAAPGPQYF
cdr3_nt: TGTGCCATCAGTGAGGCGGCCCCAGGGCCTCAGTATTTT
d_call: .
j_call: TRBJ2-3
clone_size: .
v_call: TRBV10-3

cdr3_aa: CASSQKIAGGHNEQFF
cdr3_nt: TGTGCCAGCAGCCAAAAAATAGCGGGAGGGCACAATGAGCAGTTCTTC
d_call: TRBD2
j_call: TRBJ2-1
clone_size: .
v_call: TRBV4-2

cdr3_aa: CSVLGQGNEQFF
cdr3_nt: TGCAGCGTCTTAGGACAGGGGAATGAGCAGTTCTTC
d_call: TRBD1
j_call: TRBJ2-1
clone_size: .
v_call: TRBV29-1

cdr3_aa: CASSWTGSIGELFF
cdr3_nt: TGTGCCAGCAGCTGGACAGGGTCGATCGGGGAGCTGTTTTTT
d_call: TRBD1
j_call: TRBJ2-2
clone_size: .
v_call: TRBV5-8

cdr3_aa: CASSTGQGDNQPQHF
cdr3_nt: TGTGCCAGCAGTACGGGACAGGGAGACAATCAGCCCCAGCATTTT
d_call: TRBD1
j_call: TRBJ1-5
clone_size: once
v_call: TRBV9

cdr3_aa: CASSQVISVGTGGNQPQHF
cdr3_nt: TGCGCCAGCAGCCAAGTTATTTCAGTAGGGACAGGGGGCAATCAGCCCCAGCATTTT
d_call: TRBD1
j_call: TRBJ1-5
clone_size: once
v_call: TRBV4-1

cdr3_aa: CASSRIGRGGGTDTQYF
cdr3_nt: TGTGCCAGCAGTAGGATAGGCAGGGGCGGTGGGACAGATACGCAGTATTTT
d_call: .
j_call: TRBJ2-3
clone_size: .
v_call: TRBV2

cdr3_aa: CASSRTAQETQYF
cdr3_nt: TGTGCCAGCAGCAGGACAGCCCAAGAGACCCAGTACTTC
d_call: .
j_call: TRBJ2-5
clone_size: .
v_call: TRBV7-2

cdr3_aa: CASSLVPPGQGAKNIQYF
cdr3_nt: TGCGCCAGCAGCTTGGTCCCCCCGGGACAGGGGGCCAAAAACATTCAGTACTTC
d_call: TRBD1
j_call: TRBJ2-4
clone_size: .
v_call: TRBV5-1

cdr3_aa: CASSLEGLAGGVGDTQYF
cdr3_nt: TGTGCCAGCAGCTTGGAGGGACTAGCGGGAGGGGTTGGAGATACGCAGTATTTT
d_call: TRBD2
j_call: TRBJ2-3
clone_size: .
v_call: TRBV5-4

cdr3_aa: CASSWTGSNTEAFF
cdr3_nt: TGCGCCAGCAGCTGGACAGGCTCAAACACTGAAGCTTTCTTT
d_call: TRBD1
j_call: TRBJ1-1
clone_size: .
v_call: TRBV5-1

cdr3_aa: CAVGSQGLGYEQYF
cdr3_nt: TGTGCCGTTGGTTCTCAGGGGTTAGGTTACGAGCAGTACTTC
d_call: .
j_call: TRBJ2-7
clone_size: .
v_call: TRBV10-3

cdr3_aa: CASRPWGSPSTDTQYF
cdr3_nt: TGTGCCAGCAGACCTTGGGGCAGCCCCAGCACAGATACGCAGTATTTT
d_call: .
j_call: TRBJ2-3
clone_size: .
v_call: TRBV6-6

cdr3_aa: CASSIYPGTGGRETQYF
cdr3_nt: TGTGCCAGTAGTATTTATCCGGGGACAGGGGGACGAGAGACCCAGTACTTC
d_call: TRBD1
j_call: TRBJ2-5
clone_size: .
v_call: TRBV19

cdr3_aa: CASSQDGWDSEAFF
cdr3_nt: TGCGCCAGCAGCCAAGATGGTTGGGACAGCGAAGCTTTCTTT
d_call: TRBD1
j_call: TRBJ1-1
clone_size: once
v_call: TRBV4-1

cdr3_aa: CASSYSIGQGFDEQFF
cdr3_nt: TGTGCCAGCAGTTACTCGATAGGACAGGGGTTCGATGAGCAGTTCTTC
d_call: TRBD1
j_call: TRBJ2-1
clone_size: .
v_call: TRBV6-6

cdr3_aa: CASSPPNSDEQYF
cdr3_nt: TGTGCCAGCTCACCACCTAATTCGGACGAGCAGTACTTC
d_call: .
j_call: TRBJ2-7
clone_size: .
v_call: TRBV18

cdr3_aa: CASSSVLNRVGRDDEKLFF
cdr3_nt: TGCGCCAGCAGCTCGGTCCTTAACAGGGTAGGCAGGGATGATGAAAAACTGTTTTTT
d_call: .
j_call: TRBJ1-4
clone_size: once
v_call: TRBV5-1

cdr3_aa: CASSRSYEQYF
cdr3_nt: TGTGCCAGCAGCCGGTCCTACGAGCAGTACTTC
d_call: .
j_call: TRBJ2-7
clone_size: .
v_call: TRBV5-6

cdr3_aa: CASSFPRAGRWETQYF
cdr3_nt: TGTGCCAGCAGCTTCCCGAGGGCGGGACGATGGGAGACCCAGTACTTC
d_call: .
j_call: TRBJ2-5
clone_size: .
v_call: TRBV7-9

cdr3_aa: CASSGGGMEERYNEQFF
cdr3_nt: TGTGCCAGCAGTGGGGGGGGGATGGAAGAGAGGTACAATGAGCAGTTCTTC
d_call: TRBD2
j_call: TRBJ2-1
clone_size: .
v_call: TRBV25-1

cdr3_aa: CASSPRQGAIEKLFF
cdr3_nt: TGTGCCAGCAGTCCTCGACAGGGGGCAATCGAAAAACTGTTTTTT
d_call: TRBD1
j_call: TRBJ1-4
clone_size: .
v_call: TRBV6-1

cdr3_aa: CASSVSVTNEQFF
cdr3_nt: TGTGCCAGCAGCGTTAGTGTAACCAATGAGCAGTTCTTC
d_call: .
j_call: TRBJ2-1
clone_size: .
v_call: TRBV9

cdr3_aa: CASSQDRTAVPEQYF
cdr3_nt: TGCGCCAGCAGCCAAGACAGGACAGCCGTCCCCGAGCAGTACTTC
d_call: .
j_call: TRBJ2-7
clone_size: .
v_call: TRBV4-3

cdr3_aa: CASNLRKAGEGGEQYF
cdr3_nt: TGTGCCAGCAACTTAAGAAAAGCGGGAGAGGGAGGCGAGCAGTACTTC
d_call: TRBD2
j_call: TRBJ2-7
clone_size: .
v_call: TRBV28

cdr3_aa: CARSFPLLDIELYSNQPQHF
cdr3_nt: TGTGCCAGAAGCTTCCCTCTCTTAGACATTGAACTTTATAGCAATCAGCCCCAGCATTTT
d_call: .
j_call: TRBJ1-5
clone_size: .
v_call: TRBV5-3

cdr3_aa: CASSPRQGVNYGYTF
cdr3_nt: TGTGCCAGTAGTCCTCGACAGGGGGTTAACTATGGCTACACCTTC
d_call: TRBD1
j_call: TRBJ1-2
clone_size: .
v_call: TRBV19

cdr3_aa: CASSQVLTSGTTDTQYF
cdr3_nt: TGTGCCAGCAGCCAAGTATTGACTAGCGGGACGACAGATACGCAGTATTTT
d_call: TRBD2
j_call: TRBJ2-3
clone_size: .
v_call: TRBV14

cdr3_aa: CASSFSYEQYF
cdr3_nt: TGTGCCAGCAGCTTTTCTTACGAGCAGTACTTC
d_call: .
j_call: TRBJ2-7
clone_size: .
v_call: TRBV7-9

cdr3_aa: CVGAALGLEAFF
cdr3_nt: TGTGTGGGAGCAGCTTTGGGATTGGAAGCTTTCTTT
d_call: .
j_call: TRBJ1-1
clone_size: few
v_call: TRBV30

cdr3_aa: CASSRDSLNEKLFF
cdr3_nt: TGTGCCAGTAGTCGGGACAGCCTCAATGAAAAACTGTTTTTT
d_call: TRBD1
j_call: TRBJ1-4
clone_size: few
v_call: TRBV19

cdr3_aa: CASTLDLVTYNEQFF
cdr3_nt: TGCGCCAGCACCCTTGACTTGGTTACCTACAATGAGCAGTTCTTC
d_call: .
j_call: TRBJ2-1
clone_size: .
v_call: TRBV5-1

cdr3_aa: CASGYRTEANYGYTF
cdr3_nt: TGTGCTAGTGGTTATCGGACAGAAGCTAACTATGGCTACACCTTC
d_call: .
j_call: TRBJ1-2
clone_size: once
v_call: TRBV12-5

cdr3_aa: CASSHRQYKDTQYF
cdr3_nt: TGTGCCAGCAGCCATAGACAGTACAAAGATACGCAGTATTTT
d_call: .
j_call: TRBJ2-3
clone_size: .
v_call: TRBV14